The 24 T cell receptor beta chains presented below share a single source sample, sequenced in a study of technical replicates of blood from several donors (dated by TCRdb to about 2017). The library was obtained by the immunoSEQ multiplex PCR assay. The immuneACCESS repertoire file appears here via TCRdb, limited to in-frame rearrangements. These files lack a portion of the clones; in checked studies, under half of the deficit traces to unresolved V genes, and the cause of the others is not known. The sample table records about 80,000 clones; 92% of these occur just once. Jointly, the top ten make up over 0.35% of the sample. Sequenced material: T cells isolated from PBMCs. These receptors came from a human donor in good health.

The chain joins TRBV29-1 to TRBJ2-7, with a tentative D call TRBD2 (5 bases). V gave up 7 bases and J gave up 2 bases, with 12 bases separating them. The CDR3 spans 12 residues. The V gene's germline CDR1 is SQVTM and CDR2 ANQGSEA. The CDR3 DNA sequence: TGCAGCGGGGGAGATTTAACCTACGAGCAGTACTTC. This translates into CSGGDLTYEQYF.

V and J are TRBV4-3 and TRBJ2-7; possible D gene TRBD1, 6 bases. Germline CDR1 reads LGHNA; CDR2 reads YSLEER. V dropped 4 bases and J dropped 4 bases, with 17 bases sitting between them. The length of the CDR3 is 15 residues. CDR3 residues: CASSPEQGSAYEQYF. CDR3 sequence (DNA): TGCGCCAGCAGCCCAGAACAGGGATCGGCGTACGAGCAGTACTTC.

The chain recombines TRBV27 with TRBJ1-2, with 11 bases lining up with TRBD1. The CDR3 has 13 amino acids. Trimming at V came to 6 bases and at J to 5 bases, leaving 2 bases not matched to a gene. Germline values: CDR1 MNHEY, CDR2 SMNVEV (reference sequence). The CDR3 DNA follows: TGTGCCAGCAGGGGACAGGGGGAATATGGCTACACCTTC. Residues: CASRGQGEYGYTF.

The rearrangement links TRBV2 to TRBJ1-5; 9 bases line up with TRBD1. Germline V gene sequence: CDR1 SNHLY, CDR2 FYNNEI. CDR3 length: 15 amino acids. Losses at the gene ends were 5 bases for V and 7 bases for J; bases not matched to a gene: 9. The CDR3 DNA reads TGTGCCAGCAGTCCTAATACAGGGGGCGGGCAGCCCCAGCATTTT. The encoded protein is CASSPNTGGGQPQHF. Full variable domain (outside the CDR3, taken from reference TRBV2 and TRBJ1-5): EPEVTQTPSHQVTQMGQEVILRCVPISNHLYFYWYRQILGQKVEFLVSFYNNEISEKSEIFDDQFSVERPDGSNFTLKIRSTKLEDSAMYFCASSPNTGGGQPQHFGDGTRLSIL.

The sample holds one count of this clone. The chain couples TRBV27 to TRBJ2-7; 7 positions agree with TRBD1. Germline assignment: CDR1 MNHEY and CDR2 SMNVEV (reference sequence). There are 14 residues in the CDR3. After removal of 3 bases from V and 0 bases from J, the junction contained 2 bases not matched to a gene. The CDR3 is CASSFGTDSYEQYF. In DNA form, the CDR3 reads TGTGCCAGCAGTTTCGGGACAGACTCCTACGAGCAGTACTTC.

The chain links TRBV5-1 to TRBJ2-5; the match to TRBD2 covers 8 bases. The CDR3 totals 14 residues. CDR1 SGHRS and CDR2 YFSETQ come from the germline V gene. The V gene end was trimmed by 4 bases and the J gene end by 2 bases; junction bases not matched to a gene: 4. CDR3: CASSLSGGQETQYF. Here the CDR3 DNA reads TGCGCCAGCAGCCTCTCGGGAGGGCAAGAGACCCAGTACTTC.

For the CDR3, the DNA is TGTGCCAGCAGCTTTCGTGACAGATCCATCTATGGCTACACCTTC. Translation: CASSFRDRSIYGYTF. The chain joins TRBV7-9 to TRBJ1-2; D might be TRBD1 (5 bases). V lost 3 bases, J lost 4 bases, and 15 bases lay in between. This CDR3 is built from 15 residues. CDR1 is SEHNR and CDR2 is FQNEAQ in the germline V gene (reference sequence).

The genes are TRBV7-3 and TRBJ2-1; 8 bases are a match to TRBD2. CDR3 length equals 15 residues. J was trimmed by 13 bases and V by 3 bases; bases with no gene match: 14. Per the germline V gene, CDR1 is SGHTA and CDR2 is FQGTGA. CDR3 nucleotide sequence: TGTGCCAGCAGCTTGGTTGGAGCGGGAGAGCAGGATCAGTTCTTC. This translates into CASSLVGAGEQDQFF.

This clone showed up just once. This chain uses TRBV9 with TRBJ1-1; perhaps TRBD1 as D (5 bases). The germline V gene has CDR1 SGDLS and CDR2 YYNGEE. V shed 4 bases and J shed 4 bases, with 17 bases lying between them. This CDR3 is built from 15 residues. The CDR3 reads CASSPGGGIGTEAFF. The CDR3 DNA is TGTGCCAGCAGCCCCGGGGGGGGTATTGGCACTGAAGCTTTCTTT.

The chain is built from TRBV7-2 and TRBJ1-5; D is ambiguous. The CDR3 totals 13 residues. V was clipped by 4 bases and J by 4 bases, with 8 bases between them. The germline CDR1 and CDR2 sequences are SGHTA and FQGNSA. CDR3 bases: TGTGCCAGCAGCTGGACTGAAAATCAGCCCCAGCATTTT. Its protein is CASSWTENQPQHF.

The CDR3 nucleotides are TGCGCCAGCAGCCGGGGTGTGTGGGATGGCTACACCTTC. Its protein is CASSRGVWDGYTF. The chain recombines TRBV5-1 with TRBJ1-2; D gene ambiguous. Trimming left V 4 bases short and J 6 bases short, with 13 bases between. The germline V gene encodes CDR1 SGHRS and CDR2 YFSETQ. CDR3 size: 13 residues.

The chain has TRBV30 and TRBJ2-1; 9 bases line up with TRBD2. Germline CDR1 GTSNPN, CDR2 SVGIG (reference sequence). V was clipped by 3 bases and J by 0 bases; unmatched bases: 3. This CDR3 has 15 amino acids. CDR3 DNA sequence: TGTGCCTGGAGCCGTAGCGGGAGCTCCTACAATGAGCAGTTCTTC. This codes for CAWSRSGSSYNEQFF.

V gene TRBV7-6 combines with J gene TRBJ2-2; the D gene is possibly TRBD2 (6 bases). The CDR3 extends over 15 amino acids. V lost 1 base to trimming and J lost 7 bases, with 13 bases between them. The germline V gene has CDR1 SGHVS and CDR2 FNYEAQ. CDR3 sequence: CASSLEGTGVGELFF. The CDR3 DNA follows: TGTGCCAGCAGCTTAGAGGGGACTGGTGTCGGGGAGCTGTTTTTT.

The chain has TRBV2 and TRBJ2-3; 8 bases agree with TRBD1. The germline V gene encodes CDR1 SNHLY and CDR2 FYNNEI. Trimming removed 3 bases from V and 6 bases from J; junction bases left unmatched: 8. CDR3 length equals 15 residues. The CDR3 bases are TGTGCCAGCAGTGACCCCGGACAGGGCATCGATACGCAGTATTTT. Amino acid sequence: CASSDPGQGIDTQYF.

This clone was detected a few times. This chain connects TRBV30 to TRBJ1-4; 7 positions match TRBD1. The germline V gene encodes CDR1 GTSNPN and CDR2 SVGIG (reference sequence). This CDR3 contains 14 residues. The ends lost 4 bases at V and 5 bases at J; junction bases unmatched: 7. CDR3 in amino acids: CAWIGDSMNEKLFF. The CDR3 DNA follows: TGTGCCTGGATTGGGGACAGCATGAATGAAAAACTGTTTTTT.

This chain connects TRBV28 to TRBJ2-1; a possible D gene is TRBD2 (6 bases). The CDR3 has 12 amino acids. Trimming took 8 bases from V and 8 from J, leaving 13 bases between them. From germline, CDR1 is MDHEN and CDR2 SYDVKM. DNA of the CDR3: TGTGCCAGCTGGGCCGGGGGAGATGAGCAGTTCTTC. This codes for CASWAGGDEQFF.

This rearrangement joins TRBV5-5 to TRBJ1-5; maybe TRBD1 (5 bases). Germline V lookup: CDR1 SGHKS, CDR2 YYEKEE (reference sequence). The CDR3 has 13 residues. Trimming took off 0 bases at V and 7 bases at J, with 8 bases between the two ends. The CDR3: CASSLEGAQPQHF. In nucleotides, the CDR3 is TGTGCCAGCAGCTTGGAAGGGGCCCAGCCCCAGCATTTT.

This clone has a handful of counts. The V and J genes are TRBV11-2 and TRBJ2-7; TRBD1 agrees at 7 bases. Germline values: CDR1 SGHAT, CDR2 FQNNGV. The CDR3 contains 14 residues. The V and J ends lost 6 bases and 7 bases, in that order; junction bases with no gene match: 12. CDR3 sequence (DNA): TGTGCCAGCAGTTCCGGGACAGATCGGCGTGAGCAGTACTTC. Protein: CASSSGTDRREQYF. Full variable domain (missing parts from reference TRBV11-2 and TRBJ2-7): EAGVAQSPRYKIIEKRQSVAFWCNPISGHATLYWYQQILGQGPKLLIQFQNNGVVDDSQLPKDRFSAERLKGVDSTLKIQPAKLEDSAVYLCASSSGTDRREQYFGPGTRLTVT.

The CDR3 DNA reads TGTGCCAGCTCACCAGCAGTCCGAAACACCATATATTTT. Encoded protein: CASSPAVRNTIYF. The chain employs TRBV18 and TRBJ1-3; D call uncertain. Germline V gives CDR1 KGHSH, CDR2 LQKENI. CDR3 length: 13 residues. Trimming took 2 bases from V and 5 from J, leaving 7 bases between them. Full variable domain (remainder filled in from reference TRBV18 and TRBJ1-3): NAGVMQNPRHLVRRRGQEARLRCSPMKGHSHVYWYRQLPEEGLKFMVYLQKENIIDESGMPKERFSAEFPKEGPSILRIQQVVRGDSAAYFCASSPAVRNTIYFGEGSWLTVV.

The chain couples TRBV6-1 to TRBJ1-4, with a weak D call TRBD1 (6 bases). Trimming pared 2 bases from V and 8 bases from J, leaving 18 bases between. From germline, CDR1 is MNHNS and CDR2 SASEGT. The CDR3 runs 16 residues. The CDR3 DNA sequence: TGTGCCAGCAGTGAACAGAAGACCGGGACATCAGAAAAACTGTTTTTT. It codes for CASSEQKTGTSEKLFF.

This chain uses TRBV6-6 with TRBJ2-3; D possibly corresponds to TRBD2 (5 bases). Germline CDR1 MNHNY, CDR2 SVGAGI (reference sequence). CDR3 length equals 14 residues. The V and J ends lost 2 bases and 1 base respectively, with 7 bases between them. The CDR3 sequence: CASSYLAGTDTQYF. The CDR3, as DNA: TGTGCCAGCAGTTACCTAGCAGGCACAGATACGCAGTATTTT.

V gene TRBV6-5 combines with J gene TRBJ2-7; tentatively, D is TRBD1 (5 bases). Germline CDR1 is MNHEY and CDR2 is SVGAGI. V lost 6 bases to trimming and J lost 0 bases, with 12 bases between them. There are 14 residues in the CDR3. The CDR3 spells CASRRTMSSYEQYF. As DNA, the CDR3 is TGTGCCAGCAGGAGGACAATGAGCTCCTACGAGCAGTACTTC.

The chain uses TRBV10-3 and TRBJ2-7, with 9 positions matching TRBD1. Germline V gives CDR1 ENHRY, CDR2 SYGVKD. This CDR3 region has 13 residues. Trimming took 4 bases from V and 5 from J; bases not matched to a gene: 3. The DNA of the CDR3 is TGTGCCATCAGTGTAACAGGGGGCCACGAGCAGTACTTC. Amino acids: CAISVTGGHEQYF.

This chain connects TRBV5-5 to TRBJ1-4; D gene unclear. Germline V gene sequence: CDR1 SGHKS, CDR2 YYEKEE (reference sequence). This CDR3 region has 11 residues. V gave up 5 bases and J gave up 7 bases, with 6 bases separating them. The CDR3 sequence is CASSYGEKLFF. CDR3 DNA: TGTGCCAGCAGTTACGGTGAAAAACTGTTTTTT.